This entry describes one T cell receptor (beta chain). Sequencing used immunoSEQ multiplex PCR; TCRdb keeps in-frame clones, though not all of them. The sample lists around 20,000 clones; roughly 80% were seen once. The data were taken from a study of neoadjuvant nivolumab and ipilimumab in lung cancer. The V gene's germline CDR1 is SGHNT and CDR2 YYREEE (reference sequence). The CDR3 extends over 14 amino acids. The V and J ends lost 2 bases and 5 bases, in that order; junction bases with no gene match: 6. This TCR came from an adult with non-small cell lung cancer. The V gene is TRBV5-4, the J gene TRBJ2-7, with 8 bases fitting TRBD2. The source material was tumor tissue, sampled after neoadjuvant nivolumab, alone or with ipilimumab, at or shortly before surgery. This CDR3 reads CASSLIAGGNEQYF. The CDR3 nucleotides read TGTGCCAGCAGCTTAATCGCGGGGGGCAACGAGCAGTACTTC. The variable domain in full, completed from reference TRBV5-4 and TRBJ2-7, reads ETGVTQSPTHLIKTRGQQVTLRCSSQSGHNTVSWYQQALGQGPQFIFQYYREEENGRGNFPPRFSGLQFPNYSSELNVNALELDDSALYLCASSLIAGGNEQYFGPGTRLTVT.